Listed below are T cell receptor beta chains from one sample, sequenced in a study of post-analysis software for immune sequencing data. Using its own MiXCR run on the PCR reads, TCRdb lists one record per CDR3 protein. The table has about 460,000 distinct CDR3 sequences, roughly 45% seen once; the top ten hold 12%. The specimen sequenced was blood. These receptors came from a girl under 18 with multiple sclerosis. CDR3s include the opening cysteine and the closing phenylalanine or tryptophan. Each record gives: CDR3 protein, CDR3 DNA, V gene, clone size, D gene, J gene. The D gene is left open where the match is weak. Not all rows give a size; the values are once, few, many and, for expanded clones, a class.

CASSYGQGSGANVLTF,TGTGCCAGCAGTTACGGGCAGGGCTCTGGGGCCAACGTCCTGACTTTC,TRBV6-5,few,-,TRBJ2-6
CASSLAERGFQETQYF,TGCGCCAGCAGCTTGGCCGAGCGGGGATTTCAAGAGACCCAGTACTTC,TRBV5-1,-,TRBD2,TRBJ2-5
CATSDLAGVDYNEQFF,TGTGCCACCAGTGACTTAGCGGGAGTCGATTACAATGAGCAGTTCTTC,TRBV24-1,-,TRBD2,TRBJ2-1
CASSPPRGAGGIRGNNEQFF,TGTGCCAGCAGTCCCCCAAGGGGAGCGGGAGGCATTAGGGGGAACAATGAGCAGTTCTTC,TRBV28,-,TRBD2,TRBJ2-1
CASRPRGGAGNQPQHF,TGTGCCAGTAGGCCCCGGGGAGGGGCAGGCAATCAGCCCCAGCATTTT,TRBV19,-,-,TRBJ1-5
CASSYSASAGLFQETQYF,TGTGCCAGCAGTTACTCCGCCTCGGCGGGACTTTTCCAAGAGACCCAGTACTTC,TRBV6-5,few,-,TRBJ2-5
CASSYLRGTNTQYF,TGTGCCAGCAGTTACCTGCGGGGAACAAATACGCAGTATTTT,TRBV6-5,-,-,TRBJ2-3
CATSDPGTGNNERFF,TGTGCCACCAGTGACCCCGGGACTGGTAACAATGAGCGGTTCTTC,TRBV24-1,-,-,TRBJ2-1
CASTILSANSNQPQHF,TGTGCCAGCACCATCCTCTCGGCAAATAGCAATCAGCCCCAGCATTTT,TRBV6-1,-,-,TRBJ1-5
CATSDWQGVEAFF,TGTGCCACCAGTGATTGGCAGGGGGTTGAAGCCTTCTTT,TRBV24-1,-,TRBD1,TRBJ1-1
CASTRGQGVYNEQFF,TGTGCCAGCACCCGGGGGCAGGGGGTTTACAATGAGCAGTTCTTC,TRBV27,few,-,TRBJ2-1
CSVRHARGTEAFF,TGCAGCGTTAGACACGCCAGGGGCACTGAAGCTTTCTTT,TRBV29-1,-,-,TRBJ1-1